Sequencing of this T cell receptor (beta chain) was carried out in a study of OX40 agonist ivuxolimab in advanced cancers. Looking at the study overall: In this trial design, patients received ivuxolimab intravenously at 0.01 to 10 mg/kg every 2 weeks. Checkpoint inhibitors had been given previously to under 50% of patients.

Study results and caveats: Undetermined was the antigen specificity of the expanded peripheral T cells. CD8+ T cells (on average) carried more expanded clones than CD4+ T cells.

This CDR3 is 16 amino acids long. Between the trimmed V and J ends, which lost 3 bases and 0 bases, there was a span of 12 bases. In germline, CDR1 is SGHTA, CDR2 FQGNSA. On this clone: Its antigen is not identified.

Using immunoSEQ multiplex PCR, the repertoire was profiled, and TCRdb retains in-frame clones only, with some absent. The sample carries some 100,000 clones, approximately 90% recorded once. This clonotype was obtained from an adult with an advanced solid tumor such as melanoma, head and neck, liver or kidney cancer. The source material was CD4+ or CD8+ T cells sorted from blood, sampled in a trial of the OX40 agonist ivuxolimab. J is TRBJ2-4 and V is TRBV7-2, with a possible D match to TRBD2 (5 bases). The CDR3, as DNA: TGTGCCAGCAGCTTGAGCGGAAAATCAGCCAAAAACATTCAGTACTTC. Protein product: CASSLSGKSAKNIQYF.